This TCR beta chain was documented in a study of OX40 agonist ivuxolimab in advanced cancers. Study outcomes and limitations: CD8+ T cells were the subset that, on average, had more expanded clones than CD4+.

This clone is medium-sized by share. Its antigen is unidentified. Data came from immunoSEQ multiplex PCR; TCRdb stores just in-frame clones and leaves some out. Seen here are 51,000 or so clones, around nine tenths observed once, and the top ten hold around 14%. The sequence was collected from an adult with an advanced solid tumor such as melanoma, head and neck, liver or kidney cancer. This specimen was CD4+ or CD8+ T cells sorted from blood, taken in a trial of the OX40 agonist ivuxolimab.

CDR3 sequence (DNA): TGCGCCAGCAGCCCCCCGGACAGCACTGAAGCTTTCTTT. Amino acids: CASSPPDSTEAFF. The chain couples TRBV5-1 to TRBJ1-1, with D tentatively TRBD1 (6 bases). Germline loops: CDR1 SGHRS, CDR2 YFSETQ. This CDR3 is 13 amino acids long. Trimming left V 4 bases short and J 4 bases short, with 11 bases between.